These T cell receptor beta chains were read from a single sample in a study of CD8+ T cells in alopecia areata. This table comes from immunoSEQ multiplex PCR, and its TCRdb copy is limited to in-frame clones, with some not included. This table holds under 250,000 clones, around three fifths found once. The starting material was CD4+ T cells sorted from blood, obtained at week 0. Receptors were obtained from a human donor with alopecia areata. CDR3s leave out the opening cysteine and the closing phenylalanine or tryptophan.

CDR3 protein	V gene	J gene
SVEAEGSGPDTQY	TRBV29-1	TRBJ2-3
AWSVKELDSLMNTEAF	TRBV30	TRBJ1-1
ATSREWGSNSPLH	TRBV15	TRBJ1-6
ASSIRPGNGYT	TRBV19	TRBJ1-2
SVDQGAIY	TRBV29-1	TRBJ1-3
AWSALSGGSDEQF	TRBV30	TRBJ2-1
SARDAEQY	TRBV29-1	TRBJ2-7
ASSLLIGGSSYNEQF	TRBV5-1	TRBJ2-1
AWSPMGSNQPQH	TRBV30	TRBJ1-5
ATSGQISGTTYEQY	TRBV5-4	TRBJ2-7
ASSEIAKSSYNEQF	TRBV4-1	TRBJ2-1
AISDPRDTEAF	TRBV10-3	TRBJ1-1
ASSDWSNQPQH	TRBV6-1	TRBJ1-5
ASSREAGDEKLF	TRBV18	TRBJ1-4
SVESRIAKNIQY	TRBV29-1	TRBJ2-4
ASSLGAGTNTEAF	TRBV5-1	TRBJ1-1
SASGRAHYEQY	TRBV29-1	TRBJ2-7
SVARVMNTEAF	TRBV29-1	TRBJ1-1
ASSFNRAGYT	TRBV5-6	TRBJ1-2
ASSPPHLLNEQF	TRBV28	TRBJ2-1
AWRQRGATDTQY	TRBV30	TRBJ2-3
ASSTGTGNEQF	TRBV5-1	TRBJ2-1
STGPLSGANVLT	TRBV29-1	TRBJ2-6
ASSLGGTSYEQY	TRBV7-9	TRBJ2-7
ASSSKREGQETQY	TRBV7-9	TRBJ2-5
ASSDAARADGYT	TRBV25-1	TRBJ1-2
ASSETSRGTQY	TRBV4-1	TRBJ2-3
ASSLRRQVSSYNEQF	TRBV5-1	TRBJ2-1
ASSHSGQPYEQY	TRBV4-1	TRBJ2-7
ASSALGGGEFNEQF	TRBV2	TRBJ2-1
SGGGRALNEQY	TRBV29-1	TRBJ2-7
ASSTWDRLNYGYT	TRBV4-1	TRBJ1-2
ASSSEGSGANVLT	TRBV11-2	TRBJ2-6
AWSVSIGFNYGYT	TRBV30	TRBJ1-2
ASSYSGTAYGYT	TRBV6-5	TRBJ1-2
SVVPGIKAGGYT	TRBV29-1	TRBJ1-2
ASSRTSGGNEQF	TRBV6-5	TRBJ2-1
ASSEGQGART	TRBV5-1	TRBJ1-2
ASSQEDRPNEKLF	TRBV4-2	TRBJ1-4
ASSRDSQYGYT	TRBV5-1	TRBJ1-2
ASSHDATQY	TRBV5-6	TRBJ2-3
ASSPQQETQY	TRBV5-1	TRBJ2-5
ASSLWRTSGSNEQF	TRBV6-5	TRBJ2-1
ASSIDRITDTQY	TRBV5-1	TRBJ2-3
ASSPPLAESYNEQF	TRBV18	TRBJ2-1
ALEVGTDTQY	TRBV30	TRBJ2-3
AWIQGFGNTIY	TRBV30	TRBJ1-3
ASSLLAYEQY	TRBV13	TRBJ2-7
ATSRDRTYSNQPQH	TRBV15	TRBJ1-5